What follows are 30 T cell receptor beta chains derived from one specimen sequenced in a study of shared clonotypes between healthy human individuals. Sequencing was performed with immunoSEQ multiplex PCR; in TCRdb, only in-frame clones are kept and a portion is missing. The sample lists about 2.3 million clones; about 92% were seen once. Sequenced input: naive CD4+ T cells from PBMCs. The subset denotes: CD45RA+ positively selected. All receptors come from a man in his late teens or twenties in good health. Some clones in this sample may be carry-over from other donors' samples.

The chain employs TRBV7-2 and TRBJ1-4, with TRBD1 matching over 12 bases. From germline, CDR1 is SGHTA and CDR2 FQGNSA. This CDR3 is built from 18 residues. J lost 6 bases, V lost 2 bases, and 10 bases had no gene match. The CDR3 nucleotides are TGTGCCAGCAGCTTAACCCGGGACAGGGGGCGCATGGATGAAAAACTGTTTTTT. It encodes CASSLTRDRGRMDEKLFF.

V gene TRBV7-9 combines with J gene TRBJ2-2; TRBD1 might be the D (6 bases). The CDR3 is 13 residues long. Trimming cost V 6 bases and J 5 bases, with 10 bases left between them. Germline V CDR1 and CDR2: SEHNR, FQNEAQ (reference sequence). The CDR3 here is CASSRTDTGELFF. The CDR3 DNA sequence: TGTGCCAGCAGTAGGACAGATACCGGGGAGCTGTTTTTT.

The V gene is TRBV28, the J gene TRBJ2-2; D is perhaps TRBD1 or TRBD2 (5 bases each). CDR1 is MDHEN, CDR2 SYDVKM, per germline. Trimming shortened V by 2 bases and J by 5 bases, and 18 bases separated the two germline ends. CDR3 length equals 17 residues. CDR3: CASSLLGTYPGTGELFF. CDR3 bases: TGTGCCAGCAGTTTACTGGGGACCTATCCCGGGACCGGGGAGCTGTTTTTT.

The chain uses TRBV7-2 and TRBJ2-7; 9 nucleotides align to TRBD2. CDR1 is SGHTA and CDR2 is FQGNSA in the germline V gene. Losses at the gene ends were 5 bases for V and 5 bases for J; bases not matched to a gene: 16. This CDR3 spans 17 amino acids. The CDR3 nucleotides read TGTGCCAGCAGCCCCCCAGCGGGAGGCCCTAAAAGCCACGAGCAGTACTTC. This gives the protein CASSPPAGGPKSHEQYF.

This chain connects TRBV4-2 to TRBJ2-3; 7 nucleotides line up with TRBD1. J lost 5 bases, V lost 1 base, and 9 bases had no gene match. The germline gives CDR1 LGHNA, CDR2 YNFKEQ. The CDR3 is 16 amino acids. The CDR3 DNA reads as TGTGCCAGCAGCCAAGTTTCGGCAGGGGGAGTAGATACGCAGTATTTT. It is translated as CASSQVSAGGVDTQYF.

This chain connects TRBV27 to TRBJ1-2; D remains unclear. Germline CDR1 and CDR2: MNHEY and SMNVEV (reference sequence). The CDR3 is 12 residues long. V was cut by 8 bases and J by 14 bases, with 21 bases left in between. In nucleotides, the CDR3 is TGTGCCAGCCACCAAGTAGGGCAGGTTCTAACCTTC. Translation: CASHQVGQVLTF.

J is TRBJ2-1 and V is TRBV12-5; D is unclear. With 4 bases removed from V and 4 bases from J, the gap between germline ends came to 5 bases. Germline CDR1 and CDR2: LGHNT and FRNRAP. This CDR3 is 12 amino acids long. In nucleotides, the CDR3 is TGTGCTAGTGGTTCCACTTACAATGAGCAGTTCTTC. Residues: CASGSTYNEQFF.

The chain links TRBV6-1 to TRBJ1-5; D is ambiguous. The CDR3 extends over 14 amino acids. V dropped 4 bases and J dropped 3 bases, with 10 bases sitting between them. Germline CDR1 and CDR2: MNHNS and SASEGT. This CDR3 is CASSAGSSNQPQHF. The CDR3 DNA is TGTGCCAGCAGTGCTGGTAGTTCCAATCAGCCCCAGCATTTT.

The gene calls are TRBV11-1 and TRBJ2-6; 8 bases are shared with TRBD1. This CDR3 contains 18 residues. Trimming removed 1 base from V and 2 bases from J; junction bases left unmatched: 7. Germline V CDR1 and CDR2: SGHAT, FQDESV (reference sequence). DNA of the CDR3: TGTGCCAGCAGCTTAGGGACAGGGATTTTGGCTGGGGCCAACGTCCTGACTTTC. It codes for CASSLGTGILAGANVLTF. The complete variable domain, with remaining parts taken from reference TRBV11-1 and TRBJ2-6, reads EAEVAQSPRYKITEKSQAVAFWCDPISGHATLYWYRQILGQGPELLVQFQDESVVDDSQLPKDRFSAERLKGVDSTLKIQPAELGDSAMYLCASSLGTGILAGANVLTFGAGSRLTVL.

This clone has just one count. The chain joins TRBV28 to TRBJ1-2, with 8 nucleotides matching TRBD1. Per the germline V gene, CDR1 is MDHEN and CDR2 is SYDVKM. This CDR3 comprises 13 residues. Trimming took 6 bases from V and 4 from J; bases not matched to a gene: 4. CDR3 residues: CASSQTGAYGYTF. The CDR3 region has the DNA TGTGCCAGCAGCCAGACAGGGGCCTATGGCTACACCTTC.

The genes are TRBV6-5 and TRBJ2-1; the D gene could be TRBD1 or TRBD2 (6 bases each). Germline V lookup: CDR1 MNHEY, CDR2 SVGAGI. Trimming took 4 bases from V and 9 from J, leaving 19 bases between them. CDR3 size: 15 residues. CDR3 nucleotide sequence: TGTGCCAGCAGTTCCAGACTAGTAGGGGGTGGTGAGCAGTTCTTC. It codes for CASSSRLVGGGEQFF.

CDR3 amino acids: CASSSTQGYEQYF. In DNA form, the CDR3 reads TGTGCCAGCAGTTCCACCCAGGGTTACGAGCAGTACTTC. The J gene is TRBJ2-7, the V gene TRBV6-6; tentatively, D is TRBD1 (5 bases). The V gene's germline CDR1 is MNHNY and CDR2 SVGAGI (reference sequence). This CDR3 has 13 amino acids. Deletions cut 4 bases from V and 4 bases from J, with 11 bases between.

The chain combines TRBV6-6 with TRBJ2-7; 8 nucleotides align to TRBD1. Per the germline V gene, CDR1 is MNHNY and CDR2 is SVGAGI (reference sequence). The CDR3 contains 14 residues. The junction had 8 bases not matched to a gene; V was cut back by 6 bases and J by 4 bases. The CDR3 is CASRAGTGPYEQYF. CDR3 in DNA: TGTGCCAGCAGGGCCGGGACAGGACCTTACGAGCAGTACTTC.

The chain combines TRBV7-9 with TRBJ1-2, with 11 bases aligning to TRBD1. CDR3 size: 16 residues. V shed 4 bases, J shed 5 bases, and the junction held 9 bases outside the gene matches. CDR1 is SEHNR, CDR2 FQNEAQ, per germline (reference sequence). Here the CDR3 reads CASSSSGTGGSYGYTF. The CDR3 DNA follows: TGTGCCAGCAGCTCCTCCGGGACAGGGGGTTCGTATGGCTACACCTTC.

This chain joins TRBV7-3 and TRBJ2-6; D may match TRBD1 or TRBD2 (5 bases each). In germline, CDR1 is SGHTA, CDR2 FQGTGA. The CDR3 contains 15 residues. The V end was cut by 5 bases, the J end by 4 bases, with 12 bases between. The DNA for the CDR3 is TGTGCCAGCAGCCAAGACGGGGCCGGGGCCAACGTCCTGACTTTC. Translated, it gives CASSQDGAGANVLTF.

The chain links TRBV7-8 to TRBJ2-1, with D perhaps TRBD2 (5 bases). V was trimmed by 0 bases and J by 8 bases, leaving 14 bases between them. Germline assignment: CDR1 SGHVS and CDR2 FQNEAQ. The CDR3 consists of 15 residues. CDR3 region: CASSLAFLARDEQFF. Here the CDR3 DNA reads TGTGCCAGCAGCTTAGCTTTCCTAGCAAGGGATGAGCAGTTCTTC.

The chain employs TRBV6-7 and TRBJ2-1, with D tentatively TRBD2 (5 bases). TRBV6-7 is designated an ORF whose function remains uncertain. The length of the CDR3 is 20 residues. The V end was cut by 1 base, the J end by 5 bases, with 27 bases between. CDR3 coding DNA: TGTGCCAGCAGTTACTGGGGATCACACCTTGCGCGGGCGATCCACAATGAGCAGTTCTTC. Amino acid sequence: CASSYWGSHLARAIHNEQFF.

CDR3 region: CASSVYSGNLHEQYF. CDR3 nucleotides: TGTGCCAGCAGCGTTTACTCCGGGAATCTCCACGAGCAGTACTTC. The V and J genes are TRBV27 and TRBJ2-7; weak D call: TRBD2 (5 bases). V shed 6 bases and J shed 5 bases, with 20 bases lying between them. This CDR3 has 15 amino acids. CDR1 and CDR2 from the germline V gene are MNHEY and SMNVEV (reference sequence).

V usage is TRBV28 and J usage is TRBJ1-2; 7 nucleotides agree with TRBD1. The CDR3 length is 12 residues. Germline values: CDR1 MDHEN, CDR2 SYDVKM. The J segment lost 9 bases and the V segment lost 6 bases, leaving 7 bases of the junction unmatched. This chain's CDR3 is CASSPQGRRYTF. The CDR3 nucleotides are TGTGCCAGCAGCCCACAGGGGAGGCGCTACACCTTC.

The V and J genes are TRBV7-2 and TRBJ2-3, with a weak D call TRBD2 (6 bases). CDR3 length: 14 residues. Germline lookup yields CDR1 SGHTA and CDR2 FQGNSA. V was shortened by 5 bases and J by 3 bases, with 12 bases between the two germline ends. CDR3 DNA sequence: TGTGCCAGCAGCCCCCCGGGGAGGACAGATACGCAGTATTTT. The encoded protein is CASSPPGRTDTQYF.

V gene TRBV28 combines with J gene TRBJ1-3; TRBD1 aligns across 9 bases. The CDR3 consists of 16 residues. The V gene's germline CDR1 is MDHEN and CDR2 SYDVKM. The trim removed 5 bases at V and 3 bases at J, leaving 8 bases unmatched. CDR3 protein: CASSLSGTGNGNTIYF. DNA for the CDR3: TGTGCCAGCAGTCTCTCCGGGACAGGGAATGGAAACACCATATATTTT.

The chain combines TRBV18 with TRBJ2-1, with 9 bases fitting TRBD2. V shed 6 bases and J 5 bases; nucleotides not matched to a gene: 8. This CDR3 is 15 amino acids long. Looked up from germline, CDR1 is KGHSH and CDR2 is LQKENI. CDR3 protein: CASSEGSGSNNEQFF. CDR3 nucleotide sequence: TGTGCCAGCTCGGAGGGTAGCGGGAGCAACAATGAGCAGTTCTTC.

J is TRBJ1-1 and V is TRBV2; 12 nucleotides line up with TRBD1. CDR1 and CDR2 from the germline V gene are SNHLY and FYNNEI. The length of the CDR3 is 13 residues. Trimming cost V 8 bases and J 4 bases; bases outside gene matches: 2. CDR3 DNA sequence: TGTGCCAGCGGGACAGGGGGCCCCACTGAAGCTTTCTTT. Translated, it gives CASGTGGPTEAFF. The entire variable domain, with the rest obtained from reference TRBV2 and TRBJ1-1, is as follows: EPEVTQTPSHQVTQMGQEVILRCVPISNHLYFYWYRQILGQKVEFLVSFYNNEISEKSEIFDDQFSVERPDGSNFTLKIRSTKLEDSAMYFCASGTGGPTEAFFGQGTRLTVV.

The chain joins TRBV7-3 to TRBJ1-1; tentatively, D is TRBD1 (6 bases). Germline values: CDR1 SGHTA, CDR2 FQGTGA. The CDR3 is made up of 15 amino acids. The V and J ends lost 0 bases and 0 bases respectively, with 8 bases between them. The CDR3 nucleotides read TGTGCCAGCAGCTTAACAGGGGGGGTGAACACTGAAGCTTTCTTT. Translated, it gives CASSLTGGVNTEAFF.

The chain recombines TRBV6-4 with TRBJ2-3; 11 bases are shared with TRBD2. V was pared by 2 bases and J by 4 bases, with 2 bases of the junction left unmatched. The CDR3 length is 15 residues. Germline CDR1 is MRHNA and CDR2 is SNTAGT. CDR3 DNA sequence: TGTGCCAGCAGTGACCCGACTAGCGGGGCAGATACGCAGTATTTT. This encodes CASSDPTSGADTQYF.

The V gene is TRBV18, the J gene TRBJ2-3; the D gene is possibly TRBD2 (5 bases). Trimming shortened V by 0 bases and J by 7 bases, and 14 bases separated the two germline ends. The CDR3 is made up of 15 amino acids. Looked up from germline, CDR1 is KGHSH and CDR2 is LQKENI. The CDR3 reads CASSPPRGISNTQYF. CDR3 DNA sequence: TGTGCCAGCTCACCACCGAGAGGGATTTCAAATACGCAGTATTTT.

The gene calls are TRBV27 and TRBJ2-7, with 7 bases aligning to TRBD1. CDR3 length: 15 amino acids. Germline loops: CDR1 MNHEY, CDR2 SMNVEV (reference sequence). Trimming removed 8 bases from V and 6 bases from J; junction bases left unmatched: 16. CDR3 protein: CASSLYKTGWAEQYF. Here the CDR3 DNA reads TGTGCCAGCTCCCTCTACAAGACAGGGTGGGCCGAGCAGTACTTC.

In its sample, this clone was seen once. This chain uses TRBV9 with TRBJ2-7; 10 bases are a match to TRBD1. CDR3 length: 15 residues. The V gene end was trimmed by 3 bases and the J gene end by 4 bases; junction bases not matched to a gene: 7. Germline V gene lookup returns CDR1 SGDLS and CDR2 YYNGEE. CDR3 nucleotides: TGTGCCAGCAGCGCAACGACAGGGGGCTGGTACGAGCAGTACTTC. Protein: CASSATTGGWYEQYF.

Regarding this clone: This sample also contains other DNA sequences that code for the same CDR3. This sequence joins TRBV7-3 and TRBJ2-3, with a tentative D call TRBD2 (5 bases). From germline, CDR1 is SGHTA and CDR2 FQGTGA. Trimming removed 3 bases at V and 4 bases at J, with 8 bases between. This CDR3 is 13 amino acids long. The CDR3 reads CASSFRGSDTQYF. Written as DNA, the CDR3 is TGTGCCAGCAGCTTCCGGGGTTCAGATACGCAGTATTTT.

This chain connects TRBV7-2 to TRBJ2-1; the D gene is possibly TRBD2 (5 bases). The V gene lost 5 bases and the J gene lost 4 bases, with 12 bases spanning the gap. The CDR3 has 14 residues. Germline loops: CDR1 SGHTA, CDR2 FQGNSA. CDR3: CASSPIATYNEQFF. As DNA, the CDR3 is TGTGCCAGCAGCCCAATAGCGACATACAATGAGCAGTTCTTC.